Listed below are T cell receptor beta chains from one sample, sequenced in a study of OX40 agonist ivuxolimab in advanced cancers. Sequencing used immunoSEQ multiplex PCR; TCRdb keeps in-frame clones, though not all of them. The data hold some 70,000 clones, with 75% to 90% observed a single time. Sequenced material: CD4+ or CD8+ T cells sorted from blood, taken in a trial of the OX40 agonist ivuxolimab. These receptors came from an adult with an advanced solid tumor such as melanoma, head and neck, liver or kidney cancer. Both conserved end residues are part of each CDR3. D genes are given only for firm matches. The listing skips clone size in some rows; elsewhere it reads once, few, many or a size class.

once	TRBV6-6	-	TRBJ2-7	CAVSQGTYEQYF	TGTGCCGTATCCCAGGGGACCTACGAGCAGTACTTC
-	TRBV4-1	TRBD1	TRBJ1-2	CASSQERVGQFGYTF	TGCGCCAGCAGCCAAGAAAGGGTGGGACAGTTCGGCTACACCTTC
-	TRBV6-6	TRBD2	TRBJ2-5	CASSQTSFETQYF	TGTGCCAGCAGCCAGACTAGCTTCGAGACCCAGTACTTC
-	TRBV5-8	TRBD1	TRBJ1-2	CASSSGQNYGYTF	TGTGCCAGCAGCTCGGGACAGAATTATGGCTACACCTTC
-	TRBV28	-	TRBJ2-7	CASSSPLSYEQYF	TGTGCCAGCAGTTCTCCATTATCCTACGAGCAGTACTTC
-	TRBV19	-	TRBJ1-5	CASSIPQRPRANQPQHF	TGTGCCAGTAGTATTCCCCAAAGGCCCAGGGCTAATCAGCCCCAGCATTTT
few	TRBV9	TRBD1	TRBJ2-7	CASSVGDRAYEQYF	TGTGCCAGCAGCGTAGGGGACAGGGCCTACGAGCAGTACTTC
-	TRBV9	-	TRBJ1-2	CASSDGKTKGHGYTF	TGTGCCAGCAGCGACGGGAAAACTAAAGGCCATGGCTACACCTTC
-	TRBV7-8	-	TRBJ1-2	CASSLASGAGELGGYTF	TGTGCCAGCAGCTTAGCGAGCGGTGCAGGGGAATTAGGAGGCTACACCTTC
-	TRBV5-1	-	TRBJ2-2	CASTPEEANTGELFF	TGCGCCAGCACCCCCGAGGAGGCGAACACCGGGGAGCTGTTTTTT
few	TRBV30	-	TRBJ1-5	CAWSGTSNQPQHF	TGTGCCTGGAGTGGGACAAGCAATCAGCCCCAGCATTTT
-	TRBV7-3	-	TRBJ1-1	CASSSSIQGNTEAFF	TGTGCCAGCAGCTCGTCTATACAGGGGAACACTGAAGCTTTCTTT
-	TRBV6-5	-	TRBJ1-4	CASSRLPPPNEKLFF	TGTGCCAGCAGTCGCCTTCCGCCACCTAATGAAAAACTGTTTTTT
-	TRBV12-5	-	TRBJ1-1	CASGLAGRDEAFF	TGTGCTAGTGGTTTGGCAGGGAGGGATGAAGCTTTCTTT
-	TRBV4-1	TRBD1	TRBJ2-6	CASSQGRTGEISGANVLTF	TGCGCCAGCAGCCAAGGGAGGACAGGCGAAATTTCTGGGGCCAACGTCCTGACTTTC
-	TRBV28	TRBD1	TRBJ1-5	CASSPIRGKGQPQHF	TGTGCCAGCAGTCCGATCAGGGGGAAGGGGCAGCCCCAGCATTTT
-	TRBV19	TRBD1	TRBJ2-1	CASRVWGQNNEQFF	TGTGCCAGTCGAGTTTGGGGACAGAACAATGAGCAGTTCTTC
-	TRBV11-2	-	TRBJ2-1	CASSVDSYNEQFF	TGTGCCAGCAGCGTGGACAGTTACAATGAGCAGTTCTTC
-	TRBV6-5	-	TRBJ1-2	CASSSGRNYGYTF	TGTGCCAGCAGTTCCGGACGGAACTATGGCTACACCTTC
-	TRBV4-3	TRBD1	TRBJ1-3	CASSQEGTVGNTIYF	TGCGCCAGCAGCCAAGAAGGGACAGTGGGAAACACCATATATTTT
-	TRBV29-1	-	TRBJ2-2	CSVDEGDTGELFF	TGCAGCGTTGACGAAGGGGACACCGGGGAGCTGTTTTTT
-	TRBV6-1	-	TRBJ2-7	CASRRGNEQYF	TGTGCCAGCAGAAGGGGGAACGAGCAGTACTTC
-	TRBV6-5	-	TRBJ2-1	CASSSPGGAQGNEQFF	TGTGCCAGCAGTTCCCCTGGCGGGGCACAGGGTAATGAGCAGTTCTTC
-	TRBV4-1	-	TRBJ1-2	CASSQVDINYGYTF	TGCGCCAGCAGCCAAGTGGACATTAACTATGGCTACACCTTC
-	TRBV4-3	TRBD2	TRBJ2-3	CASSQQGLAEDTQYF	TGCGCCAGCAGCCAACAAGGACTAGCGGAGGATACGCAGTATTTT
-	TRBV9	-	TRBJ2-7	CASSVGGEFSYEQYF	TGTGCCAGCAGCGTAGGGGGCGAATTCTCCTACGAGCAGTACTTC
few	TRBV30	TRBD1	TRBJ1-6	CAWSPDRGSPLHF	TGTGCCTGGAGTCCAGACAGGGGATCACCCCTCCACTTT
once	TRBV5-5	-	TRBJ1-2	CASSAQGGASRYGYTF	TGTGCCAGCAGCGCCCAGGGTGGGGCTTCTAGGTATGGCTACACCTTC
once	TRBV18	TRBD1	TRBJ1-3	CASSPTTGTGGRSGNTIYF	TGTGCCAGCTCACCAACAACCGGGACAGGGGGCAGAAGTGGAAACACCATATATTTT
-	TRBV5-4	-	TRBJ2-7	CASSLASGTFTYEQYF	TGTGCCAGCAGCTTGGCCTCAGGGACTTTCACCTACGAGCAGTACTTC
-	TRBV5-1	-	TRBJ2-5	CASSFKETQYF	TGCGCCAGCAGCTTCAAAGAGACCCAGTACTTC
once	TRBV6-5	TRBD2	TRBJ2-3	CASSSTSGTQYF	TGTGCCAGCAGTTCTACTAGCGGAACGCAGTATTTT
-	TRBV5-1	TRBD1	TRBJ2-5	CASRGGTGEETQYF	TGCGCCAGCAGAGGGGGGACAGGGGAAGAGACCCAGTACTTC
-	TRBV10-3	TRBD1	TRBJ1-5	CAISESRAGGQPQHF	TGTGCCATCAGTGAGTCGAGGGCAGGGGGACAGCCCCAGCATTTT
-	TRBV2	TRBD1	TRBJ2-7	CASHRDREGEQYF	TGTGCCAGTCACCGGGACAGGGAAGGCGAGCAGTACTTC
-	TRBV28	-	TRBJ2-5	CASSSGGAVETQYF	TGTGCCAGCAGTTCAGGGGGGGCCGTGGAGACCCAGTACTTC
-	TRBV5-1	TRBD1	TRBJ2-2	CATKGTGDFGELFF	TGCGCCACCAAGGGGACAGGGGATTTTGGGGAGCTGTTTTTT
-	TRBV18	-	TRBJ2-3	CASTWEESSDTQYF	TGTGCCAGCACCTGGGAGGAGAGCTCAGATACGCAGTATTTT
-	TRBV5-1	-	TRBJ2-7	CASSLAGDEQYF	TGCGCCAGCAGCTTGGCAGGGGACGAGCAGTACTTC